Described below is a single T cell receptor beta chain sequence and its context. Trimming stripped 2 bases from V and 8 bases from J, with 6 bases between. This CDR3 comprises 11 residues. Looked up from germline, CDR1 is PRHDT and CDR2 is FYEKMQ (reference sequence). The source of the sample is a study of OX40 agonist ivuxolimab in advanced cancers. Assay used: immunoSEQ multiplex PCR; TCRdb lists only in-frame clones, some missing. The data show some 39,000 clones, with 87% seen just once and under 4% held by the top ten. The input for sequencing was CD4+ or CD8+ T cells sorted from blood, taken in a trial of the OX40 agonist ivuxolimab. The clonotype comes from an adult with an advanced solid tumor such as melanoma, head and neck, liver or kidney cancer. This chain uses TRBV13 with TRBJ1-2; D not resolved. The DNA of the CDR3 is TGTGCCAGCAGCTTAATGCGGGGCTACACCTTC. Its protein product is CASSLMRGYTF.